One sample yielded the 32 T cell receptor beta chains listed below, sequenced in a study of T cells in Graves' hyperthyroidism and ophthalmopathy. RNA transcripts yielded amplified TCR beta CDR3 regions. RT-PCR in the first round (using the HTBI primer set) targeted the TCR CDR3. TCRdb re-analysed the multiplex PCR reads in MiXCR, keeping a single row per CDR3 protein. This table holds about 740,000 distinct CDR3 sequences, around 15% found once. Source material: blood. All receptors come from a woman under 30 with Graves' hyperthyroidism.

This clonotype was seen a handful of times. The V gene is TRBV20-1, the J gene TRBJ2-2; D not certain. Germline CDR1 DFQATT, CDR2 SNEGSKA (reference sequence). The ends were cut back, 6 bases at V and 0 bases at J, with 11 bases in the middle. This CDR3 has 14 residues. CDR3 nucleotides: TGCAGTGCCCCGGACGGAACGAACACCGGGGAGCTGTTTTTT. It is translated as CSAPDGTNTGELFF.

Worth noting for this clonotype: A read error may produce the germline difference seen at one junction end. DNA of the CDR3: TGCGCCAGCAGCTTGGAGACAGGGCGGATCCACTTC. It yields the protein CASSLETGRIHF. The V call is TRBV5-1, the J call TRBJ2-5; 7 nucleotides align to TRBD1. Germline V gene sequence: CDR1 SGHRS, CDR2 YFSETQ. The CDR3 length is 12 residues.

The table lists this clonotype with many counts. This rearrangement joins TRBV28 to TRBJ1-5; 7 bases fit TRBD1. The CDR3 is 18 amino acids. Unmatched junction bases numbered 15, after V lost 5 bases and J lost 2 bases. Germline V CDR1 and CDR2: MDHEN, SYDVKM. CDR3 bases: TGTGCCAGCAGTCCCTGGGTAGAGGGGGCTAGAGGCAATCAGCCCCAGCATTTT. This gives the protein CASSPWVEGARGNQPQHF. The complete variable domain, with remaining parts taken from reference TRBV28 and TRBJ1-5, reads DVKVTQSSRYLVKRTGEKVFLECVQDMDHENMFWYRQDPGLGLRLIYFSYDVKMKEKGDIPEGYSVSREKKERFSLILESASTNQTSMYLCASSPWVEGARGNQPQHFGDGTRLSIL.

The chain joins TRBV7-9 to TRBJ1-3; maybe TRBD1 (5 bases). Trimming took off 5 bases at V and 0 bases at J, with 20 bases between the two ends. CDR3 length: 18 amino acids. Per the germline V gene, CDR1 is SEHNR and CDR2 is FQNEAQ (reference sequence). Here the CDR3 DNA reads TGTGCCAGCAGCCGTGGTGGTTATAGACAGACCTCTGGAAACACCATATATTTT. This codes for CASSRGGYRQTSGNTIYF.

The rearrangement links TRBV5-1 to TRBJ2-6; unclear D gene. Germline V gives CDR1 SGHRS, CDR2 YFSETQ. CDR3 size: 16 residues. V shed 4 bases and J shed 2 bases, with 13 bases lying between them. The CDR3 bases are TGCGCCAGCAGCCGTTTTGCGGAAACTGGGGCCAACGTCCTGACTTTC. As protein: CASSRFAETGANVLTF.

This chain uses TRBV6-4 with TRBJ1-2; D remains ambiguous. The CDR3 consists of 11 residues. Per the germline V gene, CDR1 is MRHNA and CDR2 is SNTAGT. V gave up 2 bases and J gave up 4 bases, with 2 bases separating them. The CDR3 here is CASSDAYGYTF. In nucleotides, the CDR3 is TGTGCCAGCAGTGACGCCTATGGCTACACCTTC.

This clonotype occurred many times. This chain connects TRBV3-1 to TRBJ1-1; tentatively, D is TRBD1 (5 bases). V was clipped by 10 bases and J by 1 base, with 13 bases between them. CDR1 and CDR2 (germline): LGHDT, YNNKEL (reference sequence). The CDR3 contains 13 residues. The CDR3 DNA reads TGTGCCACCGCGAGACAGCCGAACACTGAAGCTTTCTTT. This translates into CATARQPNTEAFF.

A few counts support this clonotype. The chain carries TRBV5-5 and TRBJ2-7; 11 bases fit TRBD2. Germline V gives CDR1 SGHKS, CDR2 YYEKEE (reference sequence). V dropped 3 bases and J dropped 7; count of bases not matched to a gene: 6. The CDR3 is 14 amino acids. The CDR3 is CASSSGRLAGEQYF. The CDR3 DNA sequence: TGTGCCAGCAGCTCGGGACGACTAGCGGGGGAGCAGTACTTC. The variable domain in full, completed from reference TRBV5-5 and TRBJ2-7, reads DAGVTQSPTHLIKTRGQQVTLRCSPISGHKSVSWYQQVLGQGPQFIFQYYEKEERGRGNFPDRFSARQFPNYSSELNVNALLLGDSALYLCASSSGRLAGEQYFGPGTRLTVT.

This clonotype was recorded at least ten times. The rearrangement joins TRBV24-1 to TRBJ2-1, with 12 bases fitting TRBD2. Germline V gene data show CDR1 as KGHDR and CDR2 as SFDVKD. The V and J ends lost 6 bases and 7 bases, in that order; junction bases with no gene match: 12. There are 17 residues in the CDR3. The CDR3: CATSPTLGLAGYNEQFF. DNA for the CDR3: TGTGCCACCAGTCCGACCTTGGGACTAGCGGGCTATAATGAGCAGTTCTTC.

The sample holds many counts of this clonotype. V is TRBV11-2 and J is TRBJ2-1; no firm D call. This CDR3 contains 11 residues. CDR1 and CDR2 (germline): SGHAT, FQNNGV. Trimming took 5 bases from V and 8 from J, leaving 7 bases between them. As DNA, the CDR3 is TGTGCCAGCAGCGCCCGACATGAGCAGTTCTTC. Its protein is CASSARHEQFF.

The table lists this clonotype with many counts. The CDR3 is CASSKTSGSYNEQFF. In nucleotides, the CDR3 is TGTGCCAGCAGTAAAACTAGCGGGTCCTACAATGAGCAGTTCTTC. The chain employs TRBV2 and TRBJ2-1, with 9 bases aligning to TRBD2. This CDR3 region has 15 residues. Germline lookup yields CDR1 SNHLY and CDR2 FYNNEI. After removal of 5 bases from V and 1 base from J, the junction contained 3 bases not matched to a gene.

This clonotype was seen ten or more times. J is TRBJ1-1 and V is TRBV27; a weak D match, TRBD1 (6 bases). The germline gives CDR1 MNHEY, CDR2 SMNVEV (reference sequence). CDR3 size: 16 residues. V gave up 1 base and J gave up 9 bases, with 21 bases separating them. CDR3: CASSLLGSQGLPKAFF. CDR3 nucleotides: TGTGCCAGCAGTTTATTAGGGAGTCAGGGGCTTCCCAAAGCTTTCTTT.

The chain is built from TRBV2 and TRBJ2-5; 9 nucleotides match TRBD1. The CDR3 is made up of 12 amino acids. After removal of 6 bases from V and 12 bases from J, the junction contained 8 bases not matched to a gene. Germline lookup yields CDR1 SNHLY and CDR2 FYNNEI. In DNA form, the CDR3 reads TGTGCCAGCAGAACCGGGACAGGGATGGAGTACTTC. It is translated as CASRTGTGMEYF.

The chain couples TRBV28 to TRBJ2-3; the match to TRBD2 covers 9 bases. With 3 bases clipped from V and 0 bases from J, the junction kept 7 bases outside the gene matches. The CDR3 totals 17 residues. Germline values: CDR1 MDHEN, CDR2 SYDVKM. The CDR3 DNA reads as TGTGCCAGCAGTTTTTCGGGACTAGCCGTTAGCACAGATACGCAGTATTTT. Amino acids: CASSFSGLAVSTDTQYF.

This clonotype has at least ten counts. The chain joins TRBV6-2 or TRBV6-3 to TRBJ1-1, with a possible D match to TRBD1 (5 bases). Between the trimmed V and J ends, which lost 2 bases and 4 bases, there was a span of 23 bases. The CDR3 extends over 18 amino acids. The germline gives CDR1 MNHEY, CDR2 SVGEGT. CDR3 sequence (DNA): TGTGCCAGCAGTTACCTCGTAGGCCGAGGGGAATTGGGCACTGAAGCTTTCTTT. Its translation: CASSYLVGRGELGTEAFF.

Written as DNA, the CDR3 is TGTGCCAGCAGCCTACGAACGGGACTGAACTACGAGCAGTACTTC. Translated: CASSLRTGLNYEQYF. The V and J genes are TRBV11-3 and TRBJ2-7, with D possibly being TRBD2 (6 bases). The CDR3 is 15 amino acids. Germline V gene sequence: CDR1 SGHNT, CDR2 YENEEA. V lost 5 bases, J lost 3 bases, and 17 bases lay in between. The full variable domain, in which reference TRBV11-3 and TRBJ2-7 provide the parts outside the CDR3, is EAGVVQSPRYKIIEKKQPVAFWCNPISGHNTLYWYLQNLGQGPELLIRYENEEAVDDSQLPKDRFSAERLKGVDSTLKIQPAELGDSAVYLCASSLRTGLNYEQYFGPGTRLTVT.

The chain joins TRBV4-3 to TRBJ1-2; D is unclear. Trimming removed 0 bases at V and 3 bases at J, with 8 bases between. The CDR3 runs to 14 residues. Germline loops: CDR1 LGHNA, CDR2 YSLEER. The CDR3 region is CASSQERHDYGYTF. The CDR3 DNA follows: TGCGCCAGCAGCCAAGAGAGGCACGACTATGGCTACACCTTC.

V is TRBV6-2 or TRBV6-3 and J is TRBJ2-4; D may match TRBD1 or TRBD2 (6 bases each). This CDR3 spans 15 amino acids. Germline lookup yields CDR1 MNHEY and CDR2 SVGEGT. V lost 10 bases to trimming and J lost 1 base, with 17 bases between them. The CDR3 DNA reads TGTGCCATTGAACAGGGACTTGGGGCCAAAAACATTCAGTACTTC. Protein: CAIEQGLGAKNIQYF.

This clonotype was seen at least ten times. This rearrangement joins TRBV29-1 to TRBJ2-1; D could derive from TRBD1 or TRBD2 (7 bases each). Per germline, CDR1 SQVTM and CDR2 ANQGSEA. The CDR3 contains 13 residues. The ends were cut back, 8 bases at V and 4 bases at J, with 15 bases in the middle. CDR3 loop: CSSRGDSYNEQFF. The DNA for the CDR3 is TGCAGCTCCCGGGGGGACAGTTACAATGAGCAGTTCTTC.

This clonotype turned up a few times. This sequence joins TRBV6-2 or TRBV6-3 and TRBJ1-5; D ambiguous. The CDR3 has 17 residues. From germline, CDR1 is MNHEY and CDR2 SVGEGT. The germline V and J ends were trimmed by 4 bases and 0 bases, with 16 bases remaining between them. CDR3 loop: CASSSTSGSYSNQPQHF. CDR3 bases: TGTGCCAGCAGTTCCACTTCTGGGTCTTATAGCAATCAGCCCCAGCATTTT.

This clonotype was seen repeatedly, ten times or more. This chain joins TRBV20-1 and TRBJ2-7; possible D gene TRBD1, 5 bases. The V end was cut by 6 bases, the J end by 1 base, with 22 bases between. From germline, CDR1 is DFQATT and CDR2 SNEGSKA (reference sequence). CDR3 length: 16 residues. In DNA form, the CDR3 reads TGCAGTGCGTTAAGCCGCCGTTGGACAACTTCCTACGAGCAGTACTTC. It encodes CSALSRRWTTSYEQYF.

V and J are TRBV18 and TRBJ2-2, with D perhaps matching TRBD1 (6 bases). Germline values: CDR1 KGHSH, CDR2 LQKENI. The CDR3 loop spans 16 amino acids. The V and J ends lost 0 bases and 1 base respectively, with 9 bases between them. The CDR3 spells CASSPPPTGNTGELFF. The DNA for the CDR3 is TGTGCCAGCTCACCACCGCCGACAGGGAACACCGGGGAGCTGTTTTTT.

In this sample, this clonotype turned up many times. The chain couples TRBV3-1 to TRBJ2-7; possibly TRBD1 for D (5 bases). Germline CDR1 reads LGHDT; CDR2 reads YNNKEL (reference sequence). This CDR3 has 14 residues. V gave up 3 bases and J gave up 4 bases, with 13 bases separating them. The CDR3, as DNA: TGTGCCAGCAGCCATTGGACAAGATCTTACGAGCAGTACTTC. As protein: CASSHWTRSYEQYF.

This clonotype was recorded a few times. The chain couples TRBV5-1 to TRBJ2-5; no clear D gene. Deletions cut 2 bases from V and 5 bases from J, with 16 bases between. The CDR3 is 15 amino acids. Per the germline V gene, CDR1 is SGHRS and CDR2 is YFSETQ. This CDR3 reads CASSLWTGQFETQYF. CDR3 sequence (DNA): TGCGCCAGCAGCTTATGGACGGGCCAGTTTGAGACCCAGTACTTC.

This clonotype was counted a few times. J is TRBJ2-1 and V is TRBV12-5; unclear D gene. Per germline, CDR1 LGHNT and CDR2 FRNRAP. This CDR3 is built from 12 residues. With 6 bases removed from V and 10 bases from J, the gap between germline ends came to 13 bases. The CDR3 nucleotides read TGTGCTAGTGGGTACGCCCTGGGAGAGCAGTTCTTC. It specifies CASGYALGEQFF.

This clonotype was seen ten or more times. The chain couples TRBV7-8 to TRBJ2-3; 7 nucleotides line up with TRBD2. In germline, CDR1 is SGHVS, CDR2 FQNEAQ. CDR3 length: 14 residues. V shed 1 base, J shed 3 bases, and the junction held 1 base outside the gene matches. CDR3 nucleotide sequence: TGTGCCAGCAGCTTAGAGCGGGAAACAGATACGCAGTATTTT. Translation gives CASSLERETDTQYF.

This clonotype was seen a few times. This chain connects TRBV6-2 or TRBV6-3 to TRBJ2-3, with a weak D call TRBD1 (5 bases). CDR1 is MNHEY, CDR2 SVGEGT, per germline. CDR3 size: 15 residues. With 5 bases removed from V and 4 bases from J, the gap between germline ends came to 16 bases. CDR3 coding DNA: TGTGCCAGCAGTGGGCCCCACGAAGGGGCAGATACGCAGTATTTT. This gives the protein CASSGPHEGADTQYF.

This clonotype was seen ten or more times. The J gene is TRBJ1-5, the V gene TRBV30; D possibly corresponds to TRBD1 (5 bases). V lost 2 bases and J lost 4, with 21 bases in between. This CDR3 is built from 17 residues. The germline CDR1 and CDR2 sequences are GTSNPN and SVGIG (reference sequence). The CDR3 DNA is TGTGCCTGGAGTACAACAGGACGGCCTACCTTTAATCAGCCCCAGCATTTT. This translates into CAWSTTGRPTFNQPQHF.

This clonotype was observed at least ten times. This chain links TRBV5-1 with TRBJ2-3; possible D gene TRBD1, 6 bases. The germline V gene has CDR1 SGHRS and CDR2 YFSETQ. The CDR3 loop spans 15 amino acids. Deletions cut 4 bases from V and 2 bases from J, with 14 bases between. The CDR3 protein is CASSPDRIITDTQYF. CDR3 in DNA: TGCGCCAGCAGCCCCGACAGGATAATCACAGATACGCAGTATTTT.

This clonotype was seen at least ten times. This chain joins TRBV6-1 and TRBJ1-4, with TRBD1 matching over 8 bases. Germline V lookup: CDR1 MNHNS, CDR2 SASEGT. Trimming at V came to 11 bases and at J to 4 bases, leaving 18 bases not matched to a gene. CDR3 length equals 17 residues. The CDR3 is CASKGQTGVPINEKLFF. For the CDR3, the DNA is TGTGCCTCGAAGGGCCAGACAGGGGTTCCCATTAATGAAAAACTGTTTTTT.

This clonotype was recorded once. This chain joins TRBV12-3 or TRBV12-4 and TRBJ2-3; D perhaps matches TRBD2 (5 bases). Trimming took 2 bases from V and 8 from J, leaving 11 bases between them. CDR3 length: 13 residues. The CDR3 DNA reads TGTGCCAGCAGTTTAACTAGGGATGGTACGCAGTATTTT. Translation gives CASSLTRDGTQYF.

This clonotype has only a few counts. V gene TRBV15 combines with J gene TRBJ1-1, with D hard to call. The V end lost 5 bases, the J end lost 3 bases, and 10 bases lay between the germline ends. The CDR3 is 13 residues long. From germline, CDR1 is LNHNV and CDR2 YYDKDF (reference sequence). The chain's CDR3 is CATSVRMDTEAFF. The CDR3 region has the DNA TGTGCCACCAGCGTAAGGATGGACACTGAAGCTTTCTTT.